The T cell receptor (beta chain) under discussion was sequenced for a study of shared clonotypes between healthy human individuals. Findings of the study overall: Naive subsets typically showed greater estimated richness than memory subsets. The low donor count limited represented genetic and exposure-history diversity.

The DNA input per sorted-subset replicate PCR was about 220 ng, corresponding to 25,000 to 30,000 T cell genomes. Some clones are missing from TCRdb's copy, which holds only in-frame ones; the method was immunoSEQ multiplex PCR. The sample shows around 2,000,000 clones, approximately 94% of them seen only once. Points on this clone: Its antigen remains unidentified.

Germline-derived CDR1 and CDR2 are LNHDA and SQIVND (reference sequence). Trimming cost V 6 bases and J 1 base; bases outside gene matches: 6. The CDR3 is 15 amino acids. As defined, naive CD8 cells were CD45RO-negative and positively selected for CCR7, with terminally differentiated effector memory CD45RA+ cells excluded. The specimen was naive CD8+ T cells from PBMCs. V gene TRBV19 combines with J gene TRBJ1-1; TRBD1 aligns across 9 bases. The TCR sequence derives from a man younger than 35 in good health. Some clones in this sample may be carry-over from other donors' samples. The CDR3 DNA sequence: TGTGCCAGTAGAGGGACAGGGAAGAGGAACACTGAAGCTTTCTTT. Translating it yields CASRGTGKRNTEAFF.